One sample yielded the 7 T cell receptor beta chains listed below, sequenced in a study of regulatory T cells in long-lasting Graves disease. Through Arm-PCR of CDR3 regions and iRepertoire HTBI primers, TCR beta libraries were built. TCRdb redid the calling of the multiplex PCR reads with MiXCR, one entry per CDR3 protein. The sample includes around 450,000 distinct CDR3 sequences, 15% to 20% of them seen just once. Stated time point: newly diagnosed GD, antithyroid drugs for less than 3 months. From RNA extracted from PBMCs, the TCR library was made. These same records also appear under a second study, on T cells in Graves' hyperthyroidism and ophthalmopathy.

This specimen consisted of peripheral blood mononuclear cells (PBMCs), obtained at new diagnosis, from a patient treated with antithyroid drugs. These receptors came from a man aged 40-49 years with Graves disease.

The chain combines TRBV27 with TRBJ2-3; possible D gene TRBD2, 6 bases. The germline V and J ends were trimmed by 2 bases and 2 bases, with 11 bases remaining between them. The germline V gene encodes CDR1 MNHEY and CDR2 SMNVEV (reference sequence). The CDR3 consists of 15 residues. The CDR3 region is CASSLQRVTTDTQYF. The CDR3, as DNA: TGTGCCAGCAGTTTACAGCGGGTGACCACAGATACGCAGTATTTT.

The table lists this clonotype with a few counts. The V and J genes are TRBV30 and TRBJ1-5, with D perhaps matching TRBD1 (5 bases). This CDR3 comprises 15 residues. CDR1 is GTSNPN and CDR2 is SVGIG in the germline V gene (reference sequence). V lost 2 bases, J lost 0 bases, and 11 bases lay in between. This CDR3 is CAWSMGVYSNQPQHF. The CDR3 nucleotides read TGTGCCTGGAGTATGGGGGTTTATAGCAATCAGCCCCAGCATTTT.

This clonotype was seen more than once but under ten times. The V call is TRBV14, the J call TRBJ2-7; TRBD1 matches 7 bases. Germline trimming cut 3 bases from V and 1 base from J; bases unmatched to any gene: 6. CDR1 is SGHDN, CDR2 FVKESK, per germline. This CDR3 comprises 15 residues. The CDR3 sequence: CASSHSRDRSYEQYF. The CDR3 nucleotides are TGTGCCAGCAGCCACAGCCGGGACAGATCCTACGAGCAGTACTTC.

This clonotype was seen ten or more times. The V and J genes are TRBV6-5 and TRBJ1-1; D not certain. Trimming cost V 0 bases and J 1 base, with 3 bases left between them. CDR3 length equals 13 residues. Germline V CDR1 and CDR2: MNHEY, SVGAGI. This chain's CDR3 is CASSYSANTEAFF. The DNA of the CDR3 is TGTGCCAGCAGTTACTCGGCGAACACTGAAGCTTTCTTT.

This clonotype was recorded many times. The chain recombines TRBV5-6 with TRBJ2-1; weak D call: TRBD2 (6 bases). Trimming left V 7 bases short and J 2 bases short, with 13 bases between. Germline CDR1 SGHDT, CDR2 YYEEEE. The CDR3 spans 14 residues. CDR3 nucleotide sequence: TGTGCCAGCTCTATCGGACTAACCTACAATGAGCAGTTCTTC. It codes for CASSIGLTYNEQFF. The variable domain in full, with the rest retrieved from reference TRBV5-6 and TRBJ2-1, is DAGVTQSPTHLIKTRGQQVTLRCSPKSGHDTVSWYQQALGQGPQFIFQYYEEEERQRGNFPDRFSGHQFPNYSSELNVNALLLGDSALYLCASSIGLTYNEQFFGPGTRLTVL.

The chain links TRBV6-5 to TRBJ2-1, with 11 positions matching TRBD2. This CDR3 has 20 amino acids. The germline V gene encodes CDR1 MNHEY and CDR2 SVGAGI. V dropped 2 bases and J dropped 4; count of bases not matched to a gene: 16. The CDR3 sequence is CASSYAPRARLAGFYNEQFF. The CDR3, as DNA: TGTGCCAGCAGTTACGCCCCCAGGGCTCGACTAGCGGGATTTTACAATGAGCAGTTCTTC.

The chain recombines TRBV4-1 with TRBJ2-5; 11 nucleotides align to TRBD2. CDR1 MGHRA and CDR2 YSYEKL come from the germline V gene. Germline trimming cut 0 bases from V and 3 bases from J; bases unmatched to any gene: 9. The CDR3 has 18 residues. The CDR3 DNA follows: TGCGCCAGCAGCCAAGACCCTCTACTAGCGGGAGTGGAAGAGACCCAGTACTTC. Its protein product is CASSQDPLLAGVEETQYF.